This T cell receptor (beta chain) was documented in a study of T cells expressing NK-cell markers. Overall study context: Out of eight donors sequenced, seven tested HCMV-seropositive and the remaining one seronegative. Findings and limits, study-wide: In 5 or 6 donors, dominant NKG2C+ clonotypes were about 1.0-8% of CD8+ T cells. The CD3+CD56-NKG2C+ fraction of a few donors was likewise dominated by these clonotypes.

Germline V lookup: CDR1 DFQATT, CDR2 SNEGSKA (reference sequence). The CDR3 has 17 amino acids. The authors made TCR beta cDNA libraries by 5'RACE template switching. This switching added a universal primer site and UMIs. TCRdb reanalyzed the 5' RACE reads, giving one entry per CDR3 protein sequence and no DNA. This sample contains over 150,000 distinct CDR3 sequences. Points on this clonotype: Antigen specificity is unknown.

V usage is TRBV20-1 and J usage is TRBJ2-2; with no DNA, the TCRdb D assignment of TRBD2 cannot be verified. This clonotype was obtained from a woman in her fifties or sixties in good health. Material for sequencing was blood T cells: a sorted CD56 or NKG2C T cell subset, CD4+ or CD8+ T cells, or bulk PBMC T cells (not recorded which). The CDR3 here is CSAREMGLAENTGELFF.